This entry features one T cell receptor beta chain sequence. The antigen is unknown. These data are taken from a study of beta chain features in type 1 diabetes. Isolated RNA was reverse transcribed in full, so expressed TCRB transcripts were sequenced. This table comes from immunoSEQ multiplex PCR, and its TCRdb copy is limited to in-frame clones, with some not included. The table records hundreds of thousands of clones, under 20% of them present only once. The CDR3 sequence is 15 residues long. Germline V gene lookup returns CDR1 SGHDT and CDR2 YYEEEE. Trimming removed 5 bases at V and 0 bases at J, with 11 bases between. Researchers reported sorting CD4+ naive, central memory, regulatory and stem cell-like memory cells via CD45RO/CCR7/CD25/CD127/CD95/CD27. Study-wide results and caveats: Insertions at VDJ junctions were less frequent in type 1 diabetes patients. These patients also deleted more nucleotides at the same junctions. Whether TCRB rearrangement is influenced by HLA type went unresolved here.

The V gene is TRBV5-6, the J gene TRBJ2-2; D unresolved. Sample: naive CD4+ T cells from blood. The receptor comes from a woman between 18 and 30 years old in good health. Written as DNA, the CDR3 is TGTGCCAGCAGAAAAAGGCTAACGAACACCGGGGAGCTGTTTTTT. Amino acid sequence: CASRKRLTNTGELFF. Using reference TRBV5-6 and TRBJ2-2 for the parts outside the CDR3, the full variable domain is DAGVTQSPTHLIKTRGQQVTLRCSPKSGHDTVSWYQQALGQGPQFIFQYYEEEERQRGNFPDRFSGHQFPNYSSELNVNALLLGDSALYLCASRKRLTNTGELFFGEGSRLTVL.